The table lists the clone carrying this T cell receptor beta chain with a few counts. The data originate from a study of Graves' ophthalmopathy and Graves' hyperthyroidism. Amplification of the TCR beta CDR3 regions used RNA transcripts (as template). The workflow started with a first-round RT-PCR run with HTBI primers and then moved on to a second-round multiplex PCR. One entry per CDR3 protein results from TCRdb running MiXCR on the multiplex PCR reads. The sample carries 220,000 or so distinct CDR3 sequences, about 22% recorded once. Between the trimmed V and J ends, which lost 1 base and 6 bases, there was a span of 12 bases. Per germline, CDR1 SGHTA and CDR2 FQGNSA. The CDR3 is 14 amino acids. Having ophthalmopathy, the donors showed moderate-to-severe activity, CAS ≥3 and NOSPECS ≥4, with disease lasting under 3 months.

The material sequenced was peripheral blood. V gene TRBV7-2 combines with J gene TRBJ2-5; D is perhaps TRBD2 (6 bases). The sequence was collected from a woman aged 50 to 65 with Graves' ophthalmopathy. The CDR3 protein is CASSLGISGKTQYF. In DNA form, the CDR3 reads TGTGCCAGCAGCTTAGGCATTAGCGGAAAGACCCAGTACTTC.